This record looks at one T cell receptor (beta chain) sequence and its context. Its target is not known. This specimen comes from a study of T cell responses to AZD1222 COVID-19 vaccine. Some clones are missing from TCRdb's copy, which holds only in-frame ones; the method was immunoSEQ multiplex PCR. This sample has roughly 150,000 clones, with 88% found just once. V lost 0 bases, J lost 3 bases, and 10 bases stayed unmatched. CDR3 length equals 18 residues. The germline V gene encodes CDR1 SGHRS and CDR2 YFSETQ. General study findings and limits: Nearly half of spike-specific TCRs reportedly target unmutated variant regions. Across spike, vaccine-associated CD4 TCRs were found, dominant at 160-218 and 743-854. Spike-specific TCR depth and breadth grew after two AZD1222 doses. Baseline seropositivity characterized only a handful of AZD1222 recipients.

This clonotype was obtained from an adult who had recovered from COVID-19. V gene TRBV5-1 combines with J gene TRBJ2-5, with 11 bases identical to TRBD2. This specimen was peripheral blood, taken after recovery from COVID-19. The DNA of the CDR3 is TGCGCCAGCAGCTTGGCTTTGACTAGCGGGATGGGGGAAGAGACCCAGTACTTC. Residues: CASSLALTSGMGEETQYF.